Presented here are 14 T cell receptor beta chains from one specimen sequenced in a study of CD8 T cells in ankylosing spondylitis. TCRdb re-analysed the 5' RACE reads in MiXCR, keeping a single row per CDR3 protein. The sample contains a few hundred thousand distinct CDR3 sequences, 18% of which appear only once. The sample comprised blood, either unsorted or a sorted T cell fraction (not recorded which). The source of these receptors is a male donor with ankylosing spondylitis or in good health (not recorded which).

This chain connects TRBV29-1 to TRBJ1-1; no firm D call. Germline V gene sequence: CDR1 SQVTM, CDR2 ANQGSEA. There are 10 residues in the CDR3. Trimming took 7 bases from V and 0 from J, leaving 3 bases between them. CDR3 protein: CSALNTEAFF. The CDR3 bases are TGCAGCGCCCTGAACACTGAAGCTTTCTTT.

CDR3 DNA: TGCAGTGCTCCCACTATGAACACTGAAGCTTTCTTT. It yields the protein CSAPTMNTEAFF. V usage is TRBV20-1 and J usage is TRBJ1-1, with unresolved D. Germline values: CDR1 DFQATT, CDR2 SNEGSKA (reference sequence). The V gene lost 5 bases and the J gene lost 0 bases, with 7 bases spanning the gap. This CDR3 comprises 12 residues.

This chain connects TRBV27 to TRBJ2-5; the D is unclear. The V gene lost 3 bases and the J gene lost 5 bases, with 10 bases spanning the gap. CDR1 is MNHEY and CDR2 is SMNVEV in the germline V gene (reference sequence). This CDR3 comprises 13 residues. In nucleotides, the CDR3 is TGTGCCAGCAGTTTTTATATGGGTGAGACCCAGTACTTC. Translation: CASSFYMGETQYF.

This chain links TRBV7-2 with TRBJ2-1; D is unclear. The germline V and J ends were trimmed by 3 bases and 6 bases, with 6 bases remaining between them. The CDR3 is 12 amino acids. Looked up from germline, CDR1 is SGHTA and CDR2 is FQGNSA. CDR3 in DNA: TGTGCCAGCAGCTTTTGGTTCAATGAGCAGTTCTTC. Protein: CASSFWFNEQFF. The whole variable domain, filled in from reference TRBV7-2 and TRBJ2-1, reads GAGVSQSPSNKVTEKGKDVELRCDPISGHTALYWYRQSLGQGLEFLIYFQGNSAPDKSGLPSDRFSAERTGGSVSTLTIQRTQQEDSAVYLCASSFWFNEQFFGPGTRLTVL.

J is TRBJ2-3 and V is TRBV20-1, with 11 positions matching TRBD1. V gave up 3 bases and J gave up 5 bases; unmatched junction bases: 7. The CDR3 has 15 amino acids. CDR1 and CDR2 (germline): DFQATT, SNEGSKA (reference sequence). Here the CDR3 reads CSASTGTGGEDTQYF. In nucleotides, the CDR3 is TGCAGTGCTAGCACCGGGACAGGGGGTGAAGATACGCAGTATTTT.

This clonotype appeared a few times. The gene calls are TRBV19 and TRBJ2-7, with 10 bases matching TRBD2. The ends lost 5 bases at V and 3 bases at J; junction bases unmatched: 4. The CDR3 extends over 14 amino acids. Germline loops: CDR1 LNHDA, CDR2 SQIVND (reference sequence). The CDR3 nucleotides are TGTGCCAGTAGTGACGGACTAGCGGTCTACGAGCAGTACTTC. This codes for CASSDGLAVYEQYF.

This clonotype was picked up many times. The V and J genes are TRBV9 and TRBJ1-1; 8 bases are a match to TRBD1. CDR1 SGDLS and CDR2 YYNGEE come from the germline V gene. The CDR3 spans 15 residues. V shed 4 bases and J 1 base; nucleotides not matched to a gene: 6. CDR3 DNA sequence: TGTGCCAGCAGCCCGCGGACAGGGCCGAACACTGAAGCTTTCTTT. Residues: CASSPRTGPNTEAFF.

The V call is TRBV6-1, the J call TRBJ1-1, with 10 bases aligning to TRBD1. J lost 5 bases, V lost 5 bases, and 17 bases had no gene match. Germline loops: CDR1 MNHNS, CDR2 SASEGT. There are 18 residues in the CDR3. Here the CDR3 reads CASSQTGGGGVGQTEAFF. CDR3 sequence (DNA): TGTGCCAGCAGTCAGACAGGGGGCGGGGGGGTTGGTCAAACTGAAGCTTTCTTT.

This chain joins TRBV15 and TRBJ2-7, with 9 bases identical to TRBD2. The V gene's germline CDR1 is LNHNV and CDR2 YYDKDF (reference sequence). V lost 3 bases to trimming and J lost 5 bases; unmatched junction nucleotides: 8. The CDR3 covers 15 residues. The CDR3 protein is CATSSGGRAGDEQYF. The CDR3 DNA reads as TGTGCCACCAGCAGCGGCGGGAGGGCCGGGGACGAGCAGTACTTC. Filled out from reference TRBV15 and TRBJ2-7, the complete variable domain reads DAMVIQNPRYQVTQFGKPVTLSCSQTLNHNVMYWYQQKSSQAPKLLFHYYDKDFNNEADTPDNFQSRRPNTSFCFLDIRSPGLGDTAMYLCATSSGGRAGDEQYFGPGTRLTVT.

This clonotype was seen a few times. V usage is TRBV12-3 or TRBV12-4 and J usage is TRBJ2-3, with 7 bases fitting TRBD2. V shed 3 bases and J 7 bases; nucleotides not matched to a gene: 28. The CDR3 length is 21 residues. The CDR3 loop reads CASSFPAPDIKLAAQAYTQYF. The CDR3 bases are TGTGCCAGCAGTTTCCCTGCACCTGACATCAAGCTAGCGGCCCAAGCCTATACGCAGTATTTT.

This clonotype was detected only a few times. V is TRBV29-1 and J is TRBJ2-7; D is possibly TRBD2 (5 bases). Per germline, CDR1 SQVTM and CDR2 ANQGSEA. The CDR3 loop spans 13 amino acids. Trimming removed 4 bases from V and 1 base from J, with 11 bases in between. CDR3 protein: CSVAGGASYEQYF. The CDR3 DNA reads TGCAGCGTTGCCGGAGGCGCTTCCTACGAGCAGTACTTC.

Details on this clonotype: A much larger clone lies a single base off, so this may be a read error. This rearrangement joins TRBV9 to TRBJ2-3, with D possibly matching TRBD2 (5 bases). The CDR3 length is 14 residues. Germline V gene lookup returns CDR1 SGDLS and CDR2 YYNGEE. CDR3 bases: TGTGCCAGCAGCGGCGGAGGAAGCACAGAAACGCAGTATTTT. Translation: CASSGGGSTETQYF.

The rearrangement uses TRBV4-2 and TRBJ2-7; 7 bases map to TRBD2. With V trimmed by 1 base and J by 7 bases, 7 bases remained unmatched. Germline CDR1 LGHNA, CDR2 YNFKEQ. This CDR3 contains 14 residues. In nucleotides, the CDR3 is TGTGCCAGCAGCCAAGGGGGCGGGAGTTGGGAGCAGTACTTC. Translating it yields CASSQGGGSWEQYF.

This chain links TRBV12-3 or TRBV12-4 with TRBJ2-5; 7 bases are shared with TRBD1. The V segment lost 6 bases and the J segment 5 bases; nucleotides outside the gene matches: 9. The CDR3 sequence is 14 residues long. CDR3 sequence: CASSQTGERETQYF. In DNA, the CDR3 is TGTGCCAGCAGCCAAACAGGGGAGCGGGAGACCCAGTACTTC.